The sequence of this T cell receptor (beta chain) was determined in a study of blood T cell repertoires in COVID-19. Study overall: Acute and convalescent COVID-19 specimens originated in the United States, Italy and Spain. T cells, B-cell-depleted T cells, or PBMCs provided the cDNA or gDNA that served as material.

In the original analysis: Estimation of nucleated cell counts was performed using reference gene primer amplification. Measured with immunoSEQ multiplex PCR; TCRdb has only the in-frame clones, and not every one. V, J and clone size were drawn from that table, and D and trimming were deduced from the DNA. Here the sample spans roughly 96,000 clones, roughly four fifths being singletons. The TCR originated in a man in his sixties with acute or convalescent COVID-19. Sequences were obtained from peripheral blood.

Written as DNA, the CDR3 is TGTGCCAGCAGTCGTAATGGTAGCTACGAGCAGTACGTC. Residues: CASSRNGSYEQYV. The chain has TRBV6-4 and TRBJ2-7; no firm D call. Trimming cost V 5 bases and J 3 bases, with 11 bases left between them. This CDR3 is 13 amino acids long. Germline V gene lookup returns CDR1 MRHNA and CDR2 SNTAGT.